This T cell receptor beta chain originates from a study of blood T cells in healthy people across ages. This CDR3 has 15 residues. J was trimmed by 2 bases and V by 6 bases; bases with no gene match: 6. The V gene's germline CDR1 is MNHEY and CDR2 SMNVEV (reference sequence). Next came a second PCR, run for about 6 to 12 cycles, which used a sample-barcoded 5' primer along with a J-beta primer mix. A tag from a template-switch adaptor with 12 random nucleotides marked each cDNA molecule. One entry per CDR3 protein, called by TCRdb with MiXCR from the 5' RACE reads. The sample carries some 860,000 distinct CDR3 sequences, 45% to 70% recorded once.

V usage is TRBV27 and J usage is TRBJ2-5; 10 bases line up with TRBD1. Sequences were obtained from blood. This clonotype was sampled from a man aged 35 to 55 in good health. CDR3 residues: CASSARQGAQETQYF. In nucleotides, the CDR3 is TGTGCCAGCAGCGCACGACAGGGGGCACAAGAGACCCAGTACTTC.